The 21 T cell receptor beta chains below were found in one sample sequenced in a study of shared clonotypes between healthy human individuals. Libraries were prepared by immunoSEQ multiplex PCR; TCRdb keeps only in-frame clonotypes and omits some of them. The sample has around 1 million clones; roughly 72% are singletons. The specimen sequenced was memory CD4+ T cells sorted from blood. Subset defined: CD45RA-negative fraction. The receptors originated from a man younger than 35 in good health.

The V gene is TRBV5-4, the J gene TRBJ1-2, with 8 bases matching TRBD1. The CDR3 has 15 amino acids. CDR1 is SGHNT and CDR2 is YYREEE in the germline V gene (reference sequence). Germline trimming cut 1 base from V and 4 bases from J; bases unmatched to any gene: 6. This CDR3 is CASSLFMDRAYGYTF. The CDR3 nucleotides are TGTGCCAGCAGCTTGTTCATGGACAGGGCCTATGGCTACACCTTC.

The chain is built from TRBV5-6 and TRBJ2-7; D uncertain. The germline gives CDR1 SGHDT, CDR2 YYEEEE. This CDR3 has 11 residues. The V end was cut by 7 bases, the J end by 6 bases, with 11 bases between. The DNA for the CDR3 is TGTGCCAGCGGTGTCACCGGCGAGCAGTACTTC. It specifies CASGVTGEQYF.

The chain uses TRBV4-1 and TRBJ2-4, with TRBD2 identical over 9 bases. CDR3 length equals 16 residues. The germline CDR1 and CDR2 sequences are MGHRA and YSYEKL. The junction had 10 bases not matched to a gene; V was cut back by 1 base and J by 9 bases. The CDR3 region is CASSQVGGTSPSIQYF. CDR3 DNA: TGCGCCAGCAGCCAAGTAGGAGGGACTAGCCCTTCCATTCAGTACTTC.

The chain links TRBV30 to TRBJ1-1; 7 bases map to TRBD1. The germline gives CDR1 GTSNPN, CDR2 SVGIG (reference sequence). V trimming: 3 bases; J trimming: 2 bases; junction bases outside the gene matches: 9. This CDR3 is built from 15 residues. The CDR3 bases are TGTGCCTGGAGGAAGACAGGGACCCTAAACACTGAAGCTTTCTTT. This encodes CAWRKTGTLNTEAFF.

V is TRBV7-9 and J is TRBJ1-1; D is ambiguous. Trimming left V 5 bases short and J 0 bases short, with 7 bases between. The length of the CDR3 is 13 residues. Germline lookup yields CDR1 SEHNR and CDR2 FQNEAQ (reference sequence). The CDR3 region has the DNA TGTGCCAGCAGCAAAATTTTGAACACTGAAGCTTTCTTT. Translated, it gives CASSKILNTEAFF.

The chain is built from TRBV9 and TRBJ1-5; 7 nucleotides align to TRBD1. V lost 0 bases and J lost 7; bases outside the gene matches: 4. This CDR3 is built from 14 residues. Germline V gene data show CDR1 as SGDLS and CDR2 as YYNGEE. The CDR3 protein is CASSVGSGGQPQHF. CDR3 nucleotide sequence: TGTGCCAGCAGCGTAGGTTCAGGGGGGCAGCCCCAGCATTTT.

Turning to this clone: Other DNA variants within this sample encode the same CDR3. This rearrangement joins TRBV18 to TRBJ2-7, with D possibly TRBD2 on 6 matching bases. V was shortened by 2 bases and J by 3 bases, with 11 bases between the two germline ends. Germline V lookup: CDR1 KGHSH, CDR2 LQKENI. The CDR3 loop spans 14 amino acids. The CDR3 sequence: CASSPGGLSYEQYF. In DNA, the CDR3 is TGTGCCAGCTCACCAGGGGGACTGAGCTACGAGCAGTACTTC.

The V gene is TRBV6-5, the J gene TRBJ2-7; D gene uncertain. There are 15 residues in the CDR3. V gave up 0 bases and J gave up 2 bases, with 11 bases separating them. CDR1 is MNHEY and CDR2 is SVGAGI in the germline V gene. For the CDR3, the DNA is TGTGCCAGCAGTTACTCACCGGGTGGGACCTACGAGCAGTACTTC. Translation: CASSYSPGGTYEQYF.

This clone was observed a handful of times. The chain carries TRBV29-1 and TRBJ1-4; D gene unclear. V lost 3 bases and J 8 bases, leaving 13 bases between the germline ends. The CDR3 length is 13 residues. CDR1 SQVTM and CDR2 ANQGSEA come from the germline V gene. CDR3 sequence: CSVEEVGREKLFF. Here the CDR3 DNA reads TGCAGCGTTGAGGAGGTTGGGAGGGAAAAACTGTTTTTT.

CDR3 bases: TGTGCCAGAGAAAATTGGGGGGCCACTGAAGCTTTCTTT. Protein sequence: CARENWGATEAFF. The chain combines TRBV2 with TRBJ1-1, with D possibly being TRBD1 (6 bases). The CDR3 extends over 13 amino acids. V was shortened by 9 bases and J by 4 bases, with 15 bases between the two germline ends. Germline loops: CDR1 SNHLY, CDR2 FYNNEI.

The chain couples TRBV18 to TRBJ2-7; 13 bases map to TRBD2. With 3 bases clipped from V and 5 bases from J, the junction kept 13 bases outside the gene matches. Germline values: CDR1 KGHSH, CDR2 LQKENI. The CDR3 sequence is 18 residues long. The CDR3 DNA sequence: TGTGCCAGCTCACCCCCTGGACTAGCGGGAGCTTTTAACAACGAGCAGTACTTC. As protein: CASSPPGLAGAFNNEQYF.

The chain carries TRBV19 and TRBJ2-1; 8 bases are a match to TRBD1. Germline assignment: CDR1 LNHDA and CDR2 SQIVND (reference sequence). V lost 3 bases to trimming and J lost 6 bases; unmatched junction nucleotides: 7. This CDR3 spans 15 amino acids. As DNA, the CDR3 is TGTGCCAGTAGTATCCGGACAGGGATCCTCAATGAGCAGTTCTTC. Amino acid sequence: CASSIRTGILNEQFF.

The chain's CDR3 is CASKMDNSYNEQFF. The CDR3 DNA reads as TGTGCCAGCAAAATGGACAACTCCTACAATGAGCAGTTCTTC. V is TRBV6-5 and J is TRBJ2-1, with D possibly being TRBD1 (5 bases). Trimming took off 7 bases at V and 0 bases at J, with 10 bases between the two ends. CDR1 MNHEY and CDR2 SVGAGI come from the germline V gene. The CDR3 has 14 amino acids.

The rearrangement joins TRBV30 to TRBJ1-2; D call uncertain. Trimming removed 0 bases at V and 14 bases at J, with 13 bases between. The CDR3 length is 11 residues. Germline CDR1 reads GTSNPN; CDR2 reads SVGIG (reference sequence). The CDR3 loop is CAWSVQRVGTF. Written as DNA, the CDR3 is TGTGCCTGGAGTGTACAAAGGGTGGGGACCTTC.

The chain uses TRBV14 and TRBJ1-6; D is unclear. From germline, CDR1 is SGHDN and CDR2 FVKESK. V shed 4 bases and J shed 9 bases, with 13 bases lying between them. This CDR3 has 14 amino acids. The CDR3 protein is CASSLREGGSPLHF. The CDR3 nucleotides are TGTGCCAGCAGCCTGCGGGAAGGAGGTTCACCCCTCCACTTT.

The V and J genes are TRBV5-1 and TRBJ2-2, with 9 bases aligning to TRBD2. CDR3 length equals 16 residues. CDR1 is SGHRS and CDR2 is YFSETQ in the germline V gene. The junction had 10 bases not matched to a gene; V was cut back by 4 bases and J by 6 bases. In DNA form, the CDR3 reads TGCGCCAGCAGCGTCTCTAGCGGGACTGGGTCCGGGGAGCTGTTTTTT. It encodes CASSVSSGTGSGELFF.

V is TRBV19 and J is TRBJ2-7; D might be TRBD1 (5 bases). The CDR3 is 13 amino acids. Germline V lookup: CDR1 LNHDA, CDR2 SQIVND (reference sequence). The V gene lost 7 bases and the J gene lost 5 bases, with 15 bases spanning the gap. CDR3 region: CASTTKGENEQYF. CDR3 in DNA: TGTGCCAGTACCACTAAAGGGGAAAACGAGCAGTACTTC.

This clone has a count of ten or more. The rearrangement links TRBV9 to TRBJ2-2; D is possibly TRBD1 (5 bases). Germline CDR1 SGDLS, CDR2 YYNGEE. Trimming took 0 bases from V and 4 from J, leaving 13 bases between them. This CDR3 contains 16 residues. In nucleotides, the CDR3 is TGTGCCAGCAGCGTAGCTTACGACAGTATCACCGGGGAGCTGTTTTTT. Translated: CASSVAYDSITGELFF.

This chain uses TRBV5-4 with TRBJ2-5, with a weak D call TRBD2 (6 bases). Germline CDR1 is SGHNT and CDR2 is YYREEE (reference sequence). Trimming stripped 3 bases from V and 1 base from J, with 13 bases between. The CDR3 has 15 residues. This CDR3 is CASSSAGTLQETQYF. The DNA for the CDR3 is TGTGCCAGCAGCTCGGCCGGGACTCTCCAAGAGACCCAGTACTTC.

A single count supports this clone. The CDR3 is CASSETGYRNTIYF. CDR3 DNA: TGTGCCAGCAGTGAAACAGGGTATCGGAACACCATATATTTT. The chain carries TRBV6-1 and TRBJ1-3; perhaps TRBD1 as D (6 bases). V shed 2 bases and J shed 7 bases, with 12 bases lying between them. The germline V gene encodes CDR1 MNHNS and CDR2 SASEGT. The CDR3 runs to 14 residues.

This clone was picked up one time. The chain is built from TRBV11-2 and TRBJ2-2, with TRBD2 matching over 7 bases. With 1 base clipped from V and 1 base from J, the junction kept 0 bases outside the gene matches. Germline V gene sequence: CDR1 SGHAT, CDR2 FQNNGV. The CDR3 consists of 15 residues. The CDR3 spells CASSLAGGNTGELFF. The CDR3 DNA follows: TGTGCCAGCAGCTTAGCGGGAGGGAACACCGGGGAGCTGTTTTTT.